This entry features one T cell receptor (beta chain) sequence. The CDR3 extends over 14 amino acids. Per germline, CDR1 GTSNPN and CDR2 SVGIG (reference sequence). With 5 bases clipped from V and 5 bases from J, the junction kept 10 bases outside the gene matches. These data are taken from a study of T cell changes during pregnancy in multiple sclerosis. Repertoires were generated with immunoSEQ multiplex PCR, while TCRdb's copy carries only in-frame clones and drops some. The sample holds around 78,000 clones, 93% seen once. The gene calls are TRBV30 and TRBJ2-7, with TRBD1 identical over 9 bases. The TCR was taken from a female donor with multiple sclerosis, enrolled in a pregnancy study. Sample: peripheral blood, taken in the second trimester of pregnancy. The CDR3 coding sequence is TGTGCCTGGTCGGCCGGGACAGGGAACCACGAGCAGTACTTC. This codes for CAWSAGTGNHEQYF.